The sequence of this T cell receptor (beta chain) was determined in a study of CD8+CD57+ T cells in acquired aplastic anemia. Across the whole study: When averaged, DNA from sorted CD4+ and CD8+ cells came to approximately 3.2 ug. Findings and limits, study-wide: Patients versus controls showed no significant CD8+ Simpson's diversity difference.

Only patients with CD8+CD57+ cell expansion on flow cytometry were chosen for sequencing. The blood sampling took place in patients who had so far received no therapy. Genomic DNA, the template, was used for profiling of the TCR beta VDJ and CDR3. Each CDR3 protein is one row after TCRdb ran MiXCR on the reads. The data contain about 160,000 distinct CDR3 sequences, around 43% of them seen just once; the ten biggest clones take up 3.2%. The CDR3 runs to 15 residues. CDR1 is SGHKS and CDR2 is YYEKEE in the germline V gene (reference sequence). Losses at the gene ends were 1 base for V and 2 bases for J; bases not matched to a gene: 2. On this clonotype itself: Antigen: not known.

The material sequenced was sorted CD4+, CD8+, or CD8+CD57+ T cells (not recorded which) from PBMCs. This chain joins TRBV5-5 and TRBJ2-3; 9 positions match TRBD2. This receptor was identified in a human donor with aplastic anemia. The CDR3 loop reads CASSLTSGFTDTQYF. The CDR3 nucleotides read TGTGCCAGCAGCTTGACTAGCGGGTTCACAGATACGCAGTATTTT.